This is a list of T cell receptor beta chains from one sample in a study of T cells after yellow fever vaccination. Using its own MiXCR run on the 5' RACE reads, TCRdb lists one record per CDR3 protein. The repertoire includes around 330,000 distinct CDR3 sequences, 3.6% of them detected once, and 20% to 30% sits in the top ten. This sample comprised PBMCs, obtained on the day of the yellow fever booster vaccination. The receptors originated from a man younger than 35 who received the YFV17D yellow fever vaccine. The CDR3 runs from the conserved cysteine through the conserved F or W. Each record gives: V gene, J gene, CDR3 protein.

v_call: TRBV5-5
j_call: TRBJ1-4
cdr3_aa: CASSLVVNEKLFF

v_call: TRBV10-3
j_call: TRBJ1-2
cdr3_aa: CAISSTLLNYGYTF

v_call: TRBV6-6
j_call: TRBJ1-2
cdr3_aa: CASSQIGAGGLNYGYTF

v_call: TRBV6-5
j_call: TRBJ1-2
cdr3_aa: CASSYGDRGADGYTF

v_call: TRBV29-1
j_call: TRBJ2-7
cdr3_aa: CSVKTGVEQYF

v_call: TRBV2
j_call: TRBJ2-5
cdr3_aa: CASRGQVQETQYF

v_call: TRBV12-3/TRBV12-4
j_call: TRBJ2-1
cdr3_aa: CASSLRRIYNEQFF

v_call: TRBV19
j_call: TRBJ1-6
cdr3_aa: CASSIGQDYNSPLHF

v_call: TRBV12-3/TRBV12-4
j_call: TRBJ1-6
cdr3_aa: CASFSTGTWNNSPLHF

v_call: TRBV20-1
j_call: TRBJ2-7
cdr3_aa: CSATGSGGSYEQYF

v_call: TRBV7-9
j_call: TRBJ1-2
cdr3_aa: CASSLAGQGPLNDGYTF

v_call: TRBV27
j_call: TRBJ2-2
cdr3_aa: CASRGTANTGELFF

v_call: TRBV7-2
j_call: TRBJ1-5
cdr3_aa: CASSLYTGSNQPQHF

v_call: TRBV4-3
j_call: TRBJ2-1
cdr3_aa: CASSPGLLRDEQFF

v_call: TRBV6-5
j_call: TRBJ2-3
cdr3_aa: CASSRTSGVAVTQYF

v_call: TRBV5-6
j_call: TRBJ2-3
cdr3_aa: CASSLAAGAPTDTQYF

v_call: TRBV11-2
j_call: TRBJ2-1
cdr3_aa: CASSATSGGALNEQFF

v_call: TRBV20-1
j_call: TRBJ2-7
cdr3_aa: CSAWGDRVYEQYF

v_call: TRBV29-1
j_call: TRBJ2-7
cdr3_aa: CSVEERSRDRLSYEQYF

v_call: TRBV10-2
j_call: TRBJ2-7
cdr3_aa: CASSDQTGQDEQYF

v_call: TRBV19
j_call: TRBJ1-5
cdr3_aa: CASSISRVGNQPQHF

v_call: TRBV29-1
j_call: TRBJ1-2
cdr3_aa: CSGVDTNYGYTF

v_call: TRBV5-1
j_call: TRBJ2-5
cdr3_aa: CASHDTYQETQYF

v_call: TRBV6-2/TRBV6-3
j_call: TRBJ1-5
cdr3_aa: CASRAGLNQPQHF

v_call: TRBV6-4
j_call: TRBJ2-1
cdr3_aa: CATLPGQGSYNEQFF

v_call: TRBV6-2/TRBV6-3
j_call: TRBJ1-6
cdr3_aa: CASSIQGTYNSPLHF

v_call: TRBV5-1
j_call: TRBJ2-7
cdr3_aa: CASSRRDRAHEQYF

v_call: TRBV7-2
j_call: TRBJ1-2
cdr3_aa: CASSLAFRGEDGYTF

v_call: TRBV7-8
j_call: TRBJ2-3
cdr3_aa: CASTLGQGNLADTQYF

v_call: TRBV14
j_call: TRBJ2-5
cdr3_aa: CASGFRGVQETQYF

v_call: TRBV7-2
j_call: TRBJ2-3
cdr3_aa: CASSRGWATDTQYF

v_call: TRBV5-1
j_call: TRBJ1-1
cdr3_aa: CASRADYTEAFF

v_call: TRBV6-5
j_call: TRBJ2-2
cdr3_aa: CASSTHLTGNYYTGELFF

v_call: TRBV24-1
j_call: TRBJ2-3
cdr3_aa: CATSDSWQGADTQYF

v_call: TRBV12-3/TRBV12-4
j_call: TRBJ2-1
cdr3_aa: CASSLWQGSYNEQFF

v_call: TRBV7-2
j_call: TRBJ2-4
cdr3_aa: CASSFSRVGIQYF

v_call: TRBV18
j_call: TRBJ1-1
cdr3_aa: CASSLDRGMTEAFF

v_call: TRBV12-3/TRBV12-4
j_call: TRBJ2-5
cdr3_aa: CASSLSSEETQYF

v_call: TRBV18
j_call: TRBJ1-2
cdr3_aa: CASSPSDGLLFGYTF

v_call: TRBV6-6
j_call: TRBJ1-2
cdr3_aa: CASSWAEDGYTF

v_call: TRBV6-5
j_call: TRBJ1-2
cdr3_aa: CASSSPTGRIDGYTF

v_call: TRBV20-1
j_call: TRBJ2-3
cdr3_aa: CSAREIRALPSTDTQYF

v_call: TRBV20-1
j_call: TRBJ1-1
cdr3_aa: CSAPTSGGSTEAFF

v_call: TRBV6-5
j_call: TRBJ2-1
cdr3_aa: CASRPRDRLRDEQFF

v_call: TRBV27
j_call: TRBJ1-2
cdr3_aa: CASSQQGPYGYTF

v_call: TRBV20-1
j_call: TRBJ2-4
cdr3_aa: CSAGRPESGNIQYF

v_call: TRBV20-1
j_call: TRBJ2-1
cdr3_aa: CSAAGRTGTYNEQFF

v_call: TRBV12-3/TRBV12-4
j_call: TRBJ2-1
cdr3_aa: CASSLLRYGGNEQFF

v_call: TRBV5-1
j_call: TRBJ2-1
cdr3_aa: CASSFIGSRGLNEQFF

v_call: TRBV12-3/TRBV12-4
j_call: TRBJ1-2
cdr3_aa: CASSLTGASGYTF

v_call: TRBV29-1
j_call: TRBJ1-3
cdr3_aa: CSVASGFPPTIYF

v_call: TRBV7-3
j_call: TRBJ2-6
cdr3_aa: CASSLQTSGGSGANVLTF

v_call: TRBV7-9
j_call: TRBJ1-1
cdr3_aa: CASSLPTTEAFF

v_call: TRBV20-1
j_call: TRBJ1-6
cdr3_aa: CSAAGTGNSPLHF

v_call: TRBV5-4
j_call: TRBJ2-5
cdr3_aa: CASSLDTGRETQYF

v_call: TRBV18
j_call: TRBJ1-1
cdr3_aa: CASSRVGPGASGNTEAFF

v_call: TRBV7-8
j_call: TRBJ2-5
cdr3_aa: CASSTDRGGDETQYF

v_call: TRBV12-3/TRBV12-4
j_call: TRBJ1-5
cdr3_aa: CASSFGRNQPQHF

v_call: TRBV27
j_call: TRBJ1-6
cdr3_aa: CASGLREGEYNSPLHF

v_call: TRBV4-1
j_call: TRBJ1-5
cdr3_aa: CASSQPGGGVNDQPQHF